This entry features one TCR beta chain sequence. Antigen specificity is unknown. The data stem from a study of T cells expressing NK-cell markers. As for the study in general: Eight donors were sequenced, of whom seven were HCMV-seropositive, while the remaining one was HCMV-seronegative. Study-level results: Unclear, still, was the HCMV specificity of the expanded NKG2C+ T cell clones.

The germline gives CDR1 MNHEY, CDR2 SVGAGI. This CDR3 comprises 19 residues. TCRdb re-called the 5' RACE reads; every CDR3 protein appears as one record, without DNA. The sample table includes approximately 150,000 distinct CDR3 sequences. The clonotype originates from a man in his late teens or twenties in good health. The chain carries TRBV6-5 and TRBJ2-5; as DNA is missing, the TRBD2 call by TCRdb cannot be tested. Sequenced input: blood T cells: a sorted CD56 or NKG2C T cell subset, CD4+ or CD8+ T cells, or bulk PBMC T cells (not recorded which). The CDR3 protein is CASSYSRTSGLNHQETQYF.